This T cell receptor (beta chain) originates from a study of response to subunit inactivated influenza vaccine listed by TCRdb under 2018. In the study overall: The study used deep quantitative T cell receptor repertoire profiling to track responses to a trivalent subunit inactivated influenza vaccine.

From the cysteine through the phenylalanine, the CDR3 covers 15 amino acids. The read is trimmed to its CDR3 DNA, 45 bases read in frame from base 1. V is pared back by 0 bases and J by 8 bases, with 16 bases lying between the germline termini. The germline V gene provides CDR1 ENHRY and CDR2 SYGVKD. The library was made by RT-PCR. This sample was sequenced with an Illumina HiSeq 2500. Starting from the raw public reads, TCRdb applied fastp trimming at Q25, assembled clones with MiXCR and retained in-frame beta chains. CDR3 protein sequences are deduplicated, and each keeps its most common genes and DNA. The sample has more than 600,000 distinct CDR3 sequences on record, roughly 18% of them singletons. The ten largest make up about 11% of the sample. Many counts were recorded for this clonotype. Its antigen remains unidentified. No quality values exist for individual bases; no much larger clone is one base distant.

Broader findings and caveats from the paper: The authors suggested that each seasonal influenza vaccination may recruit only a limited number of new T cells.

The chain links TRBV10-3 with TRBJ1-2, with the D segment identity uncertain. This sequence originates from a man between 45 and 60 years old who received an inactivated influenza vaccine. Donor details come from another sample of the same person, matched by shared clones. The specimen was PBMCs from blood, collected roughly 5 days after vaccination. At the DNA level, the sequence is TGTGCCATCAGTGAGTCCTTGGTCCGGCGTGGGGGCTACACCTTC. It specifies CAISESLVRRGGYTF.